This TCR beta chain was sequenced for a study of molecular identifiers for immune sequencing clone quantification. Study-wide points: With a barcode shared among identical TCR molecules, highly expanded clone sizes could be underestimated. In naive cells, clones above 20 RNA copies held under 1% of molecules, whereas in effector cells they held over 99%.

This clonotype was found a few times. Its antigen is currently unknown. MiXCR was run by TCRdb on the PCR reads, yielding one entry per CDR3 protein. Of around 470,000 distinct CDR3 sequences listed, 25% are singletons. The receptor's source is a human donor in good health. Some libraries in this study had Jurkat cell RNA spiked in. The source material was naive CD8+ T cells from blood, with Jurkat cell RNA spiked in. Documented subset: FACS-sorted CD8+CD4-CCR7+CD45RA+ naive T cells.

CDR3 region: CASSDATGLGETQYF. The CDR3 DNA sequence: TGTGCCAGCAGTGATGCGACAGGATTAGGAGAGACCCAGTACTTC. The V gene is TRBV2, the J gene TRBJ2-5, with D maybe TRBD1 (6 bases). This CDR3 contains 15 residues. V was shortened by 3 bases and J by 4 bases, with 15 bases between the two germline ends. Germline V CDR1 and CDR2: SNHLY, FYNNEI.